Listed below are T cell receptor beta chains from one sample, sequenced in a study of cytomegalovirus exposure and HLA in healthy donors. Sequencing used immunoSEQ multiplex PCR; TCRdb keeps in-frame clones, though not all of them. The data contain approximately 100,000 clones, under 80% of them singletons. The sequenced sample was PBMCs. The receptors originated from a woman in her forties or fifties in good health and CMV-seropositive. Each CDR3 is given with its conserved first and last residue. A D gene is named only where the DNA matches it firmly. Clone size appears in some rows only: once, few, many, or a class for an expanded clone.

.	TRBV5-6	TRBJ2-5	TRBD1	CASSLARGLETQYF	TGTGCCAGCAGCTTGGCCAGGGGGCTCGAGACCCAGTACTTC
.	TRBV15	TRBJ1-1	.	CATSFRRDTEAFF	TGTGCCACCAGCTTTCGACGGGACACTGAAGCTTTCTTT
once	TRBV7-8	TRBJ1-5	TRBD1	CASSRQGNSNQPQHF	TGTGCCAGCAGCCGACAGGGAAACAGCAATCAGCCCCAGCATTTT
.	TRBV2	TRBJ2-6	.	CASSEGRSGANGLTF	TGTGCCAGCAGTGAAGGCAGGTCTGGGGCCAACGGCCTGACTTTC
.	TRBV19	TRBJ2-2	TRBD1	CASSATGNGAGELFF	TGTGCCAGTAGTGCGACAGGGAATGGGGCCGGGGAGCTGTTTTTT
.	TRBV7-9	TRBJ2-7	TRBD1	CASSQSTGVFYEQYF	TGTGCCAGCAGCCAATCGACAGGGGTGTTCTACGAGCAGTACTTC
.	TRBV29-1	TRBJ2-7	TRBD2	CSVDGGESYEQYF	TGCAGCGTTGATGGGGGGGAATCCTACGAGCAGTACTTC
.	TRBV7-2	TRBJ2-1	TRBD2	CASSSPGLAHTNEQFF	TGTGCCAGCAGCTCTCCGGGACTAGCGCATACGAATGAGCAGTTCTTC
.	TRBV6-1	TRBJ2-6	.	CASSNLYSGANVLTF	TGTGCCAGCAGTAACCTATACTCTGGGGCCAACGTCCTGACTTTC
.	TRBV7-3	TRBJ2-7	.	CASSSDEQYF	TGTGCCAGCAGCTCAGATGAGCAGTACTTC
.	TRBV7-9	TRBJ1-3	.	CASSLDGGNTIYF	TGTGCCAGCAGCCTCGACGGGGGAAACACCATATATTTT
.	TRBV11-1	TRBJ1-3	TRBD1	CASSLGQGTGNTIYF	TGTGCCAGCAGCTTGGGACAGGGGACTGGAAACACCATATATTTT
once	TRBV19	TRBJ2-7	TRBD2	CASSTPAGGLERAYEQYF	TGTGCCAGTAGTACACCGGCGGGGGGCCTTGAGCGAGCCTACGAGCAGTACTTC
.	TRBV5-1	TRBJ2-1	TRBD1	CASSFIGQASNEQFF	TGCGCCAGCAGTTTCATAGGACAGGCTAGCAATGAGCAGTTCTTC
.	TRBV6-5	TRBJ2-7	TRBD1	CASQEGGTGGYEQYF	TGTGCCAGCCAAGAGGGGGGGACAGGGGGTTACGAGCAGTACTTC
.	TRBV27	TRBJ2-1	TRBD1	CASSTSGTGYNEQFF	TGTGCCAGCAGTACGTCCGGGACAGGGTACAATGAGCAGTTCTTC
few	TRBV27	TRBJ1-3	.	CASSLAASGNTIYF	TGTGCCAGCAGTTTGGCGGCCTCTGGAAACACCATATATTTT
.	TRBV2	TRBJ2-2	.	CASKLTGNTGELFF	TGTGCCAGCAAATTGACAGGGAACACCGGGGAGCTGTTTTTT
once	TRBV7-9	TRBJ2-7	.	CASSLQRAPYEQYF	TGTGCCAGCAGCTTACAGCGGGCCCCCTACGAGCAGTACTTC
.	TRBV7-3	TRBJ1-4	.	CASSQGWDEKLFF	TGTGCCAGCAGCCAGGGTTGGGATGAAAAACTGTTTTTT
few	TRBV6-5	TRBJ2-5	.	CASSSMDPRGETQYF	TGTGCCAGCAGTTCCATGGACCCGAGAGGGGAGACCCAGTACTTC
.	TRBV21-1	TRBJ2-3	.	CASSKASQIGTDTQYF	TGTGCCAGCAGCAAGGCCTCGCAGATCGGCACAGATACGCAGTATTTT
.	TRBV19	TRBJ1-5	TRBD1	CASNPDRARQPQHF	TGTGCCAGTAATCCTGACAGGGCTCGCCAGCCCCAGCATTTT
few	TRBV7-2	TRBJ2-1	TRBD2	CASSWRGGNEQFF	TGTGCCAGCAGCTGGCGGGGGGGCAATGAGCAGTTCTTC
.	TRBV7-8	TRBJ1-1	.	CASSPRTGKNTEAFF	TGTGCCAGCAGCCCGCGGACGGGGAAGAACACTGAAGCTTTCTTT
.	TRBV5-1	TRBJ2-3	TRBD2	CASSSGLAGEIRDTQYF	TGCGCCAGCAGCTCAGGACTAGCGGGAGAAATTAGGGATACGCAGTATTTT
.	TRBV5-4	TRBJ1-2	.	CASSAQTGVGYGYTF	TGTGCCAGCAGCGCCCAGACAGGAGTCGGCTATGGCTACACCTTC
.	TRBV9	TRBJ1-2	.	CASSPTTRVGYGYTF	TGTGCCAGCAGCCCAACAACCAGGGTGGGCTATGGCTACACCTTC
.	TRBV2	TRBJ1-4	.	CASNINIEKLFF	TGTGCCAGCAACATCAACATTGAAAAACTGTTTTTT
once	TRBV7-2	TRBJ2-7	TRBD2	CASSFSGDTYEQYF	TGTGCCAGCAGCTTTAGCGGGGACACCTACGAGCAGTACTTC
few	TRBV7-2	TRBJ1-2	.	CASSSGQYGYTF	TGTGCCAGCAGCTCCGGACAGTATGGCTACACCTTC
once	TRBV2	TRBJ1-5	TRBD1	CASRAGTGGNQPQHF	TGTGCCAGCAGGGCCGGGACAGGGGGCAATCAGCCCCAGCATTTT
.	TRBV27	TRBJ1-5	.	CASSRDSYQPQHF	TGTGCCAGCAGCAGGGACTCCTATCAGCCCCAGCATTTT
few	TRBV6-5	TRBJ1-1	TRBD1	CASSNRGVNTEAFF	TGTGCCAGCAGTAACAGGGGGGTGAACACTGAAGCTTTCTTT
.	TRBV11-3	TRBJ2-1	TRBD2	CASSLAGTSESSYNEQFF	TGTGCCAGCAGCTTAGCCGGGACTAGCGAAAGCTCCTACAATGAGCAGTTCTTC
.	TRBV9	TRBJ1-1	TRBD1	CASSQDRDYETEAFF	TGTGCCAGCAGCCAAGACAGGGATTACGAAACTGAAGCTTTCTTT
.	TRBV6-5	TRBJ1-2	.	CASSYSTVYGYTF	TGTGCCAGCAGTTACTCGACAGTCTATGGCTACACCTTC
.	TRBV11-2	TRBJ2-2	TRBD2	CASSVGLAGAGELFF	TGTGCCAGCAGCGTCGGACTAGCGGGGGCCGGGGAGCTGTTTTTT
once	TRBV4-2	TRBJ2-5	TRBD2	CASSQASGGAETQYF	TGTGCCAGCAGCCAAGCCAGCGGGGGGGCCGAGACCCAGTACTTC
.	TRBV28	TRBJ2-7	TRBD1	CASRPGTGGPYEQYF	TGTGCCAGCAGGCCCGGGACAGGGGGCCCCTACGAGCAGTACTTC
.	TRBV13	TRBJ1-1	.	CASSAQLWGGTEAFF	TGTGCCAGCAGCGCACAACTTTGGGGGGGCACTGAAGCTTTCTTT
few	TRBV10-1	TRBJ2-1	TRBD2	CASWNERGGNEQFF	TGCGCCAGCTGGAACGAGCGGGGGGGCAATGAGCAGTTCTTC
once	TRBV11-1	TRBJ2-5	TRBD1	CASSPGQGVETQYF	TGTGCCAGCAGCCCCGGACAGGGGGTAGAGACCCAGTACTTC
.	TRBV11-3	TRBJ2-1	.	CASSRNKYNEQFF	TGTGCCAGCAGCCGCAACAAATACAATGAGCAGTTCTTC
.	TRBV4-3	TRBJ2-3	.	CASSQEPDSSTDTQYF	TGCGCCAGCAGCCAAGAGCCGGACAGTTCAACAGATACGCAGTATTTT
.	TRBV9	TRBJ2-7	.	CASTLGVSGEQYF	TGTGCCAGCACCCTAGGGGTGTCGGGCGAGCAGTACTTC
once	TRBV7-3	TRBJ2-1	TRBD1	CASSFDRGGHNEQFF	TGTGCCAGCAGCTTCGACAGGGGCGGCCATAATGAGCAGTTCTTC
.	TRBV7-2	TRBJ2-7	TRBD2	CASSLLAGGRSEQYF	TGTGCCAGCAGCTTACTAGCGGGGGGGCGTAGCGAGCAGTACTTC